This entry features one TCR beta chain sequence. Its antigen is not known. Method: immunoSEQ multiplex PCR; TCRdb's copy keeps in-frame clones and lacks some. The sample lists tens of thousands of clones; around 80% were seen once. Germline CDR1 SGHDT, CDR2 YYEEEE. The CDR3 contains 15 residues. The trim removed 5 bases at V and 6 bases at J, leaving 13 bases unmatched. Time point given: week 11, during vaccination. What each vaccine dose contained was 300 ug of mutant IDH1 20-mer peptide, accompanied by topical imiquimod. The data stem from a study of a mutant IDH1 vaccine in newly diagnosed glioma. Across the study: Vaccination followed radiotherapy alone by 4-6 weeks, or accompanied temozolomide cycles. Earlier treatment was radiotherapy, temozolomide, or both, with most getting both. General study findings and limits: Evidence of vaccine-induced immune responses was documented in 85% to 95% of patients. Pseudoprogression appeared unlinked to shifts in leading peripheral T cell clonotypes.

The material sequenced was PBMCs, taken from a glioma patient whose treatment included an IDH1 peptide vaccine. V and J are TRBV5-6 and TRBJ1-2; 7 positions agree with TRBD1. This clonotype originated in a man aged 50-60 years with glioma. The CDR3 DNA follows: TGTGCCAGCAGTCAGCCGGGACAGCTACGGGATGGCTACACCTTC. Translated: CASSQPGQLRDGYTF.